A single sample gave rise to the 31 T cell receptor beta chains below, sequenced in a study of T cells after yellow fever vaccination. TCRdb redid the calling of the 5' RACE reads with MiXCR, one entry per CDR3 protein. The sample holds about 580,000 distinct CDR3 sequences; about a sixth are singletons and the top ten take 17%. Here the sequenced sample was PBMCs, taken 4 to 5 days after the first yellow fever vaccination. These receptors were obtained from a man aged 18 to 29 who received the YFV17D yellow fever vaccine.

This clonotype was detected only a few times. The chain uses TRBV15 and TRBJ1-3; D possibly corresponds to TRBD1 (5 bases). Germline CDR1 is LNHNV and CDR2 is YYDKDF (reference sequence). CDR3 length: 15 amino acids. Trimming took 0 bases from V and 0 from J, leaving 6 bases between them. The CDR3 DNA follows: TGTGCCACCAGCAGAGATGGGGCCTCTGGAAACACCATATATTTT. This translates into CATSRDGASGNTIYF.

The chain combines TRBV9 with TRBJ1-2, with D perhaps TRBD1 (5 bases). Between the trimmed V and J ends, which lost 0 bases and 5 bases, there was a span of 11 bases. The CDR3 has 14 residues. Germline V gives CDR1 SGDLS, CDR2 YYNGEE. The CDR3: CASSVEAGLYGYTF. The CDR3 DNA reads TGTGCCAGCAGCGTAGAGGCGGGGCTTTATGGCTACACCTTC.

This clonotype has more than one count but fewer than ten. V usage is TRBV18 and J usage is TRBJ1-6; TRBD1 might be the D (5 bases). The CDR3 covers 14 residues. V shed 3 bases and J shed 5 bases, with 8 bases lying between them. Germline V gives CDR1 KGHSH, CDR2 LQKENI. CDR3 sequence (DNA): TGTGCCAGCTCACCCGGAGGGGATAATTCACCCCTCCACTTT. It encodes CASSPGGDNSPLHF.

This clonotype was seen more than once but under ten times. The V and J genes are TRBV6-5 and TRBJ1-6, with 9 bases aligning to TRBD1. CDR3 size: 14 residues. Losses at the gene ends were 2 bases for V and 10 bases for J; bases not matched to a gene: 3. Germline CDR1 is MNHEY and CDR2 is SVGAGI. In nucleotides, the CDR3 is TGTGCCAGCAGTTACGGGACAGGGTGGTCACCCCTCCACTTT. It is translated as CASSYGTGWSPLHF.

This clonotype has more than one count but fewer than ten. This sequence joins TRBV7-9 and TRBJ1-2; no clear D. Deletions cut 5 bases from V and 0 bases from J, with 13 bases between. This CDR3 comprises 15 residues. CDR1 is SEHNR and CDR2 is FQNEAQ in the germline V gene (reference sequence). The CDR3 DNA reads as TGTGCCAGCAGCCCCGCCGGCAGACCTAACTATGGCTACACCTTC. Encoded protein: CASSPAGRPNYGYTF.

This clonotype was seen at least ten times. The genes are TRBV6-2 or TRBV6-3 and TRBJ2-7; D is perhaps TRBD1 (6 bases). Germline assignment: CDR1 MNHEY and CDR2 SVGEGT. The CDR3 has 13 amino acids. V was shortened by 7 bases and J by 2 bases, with 12 bases between the two germline ends. CDR3 bases: TGTGCCAGCAACTTGGACAGCCCCTACGAGCAGTACTTC. Translation: CASNLDSPYEQYF.

The genes are TRBV7-6 and TRBJ2-7; weak D call: TRBD2 (6 bases). CDR3 length: 15 residues. V was trimmed by 5 bases and J by 7 bases, leaving 21 bases between them. From germline, CDR1 is SGHVS and CDR2 FNYEAQ. The CDR3 DNA reads as TGTGCCAGCAGCAACGTACGGGGGAAGGCCGCGGAGCAGTACTTC. This sequence encodes CASSNVRGKAAEQYF.

This clonotype was picked up a small number of times. The chain links TRBV5-1 to TRBJ2-1; weak D call: TRBD2 (6 bases). Germline CDR1 and CDR2: SGHRS and YFSETQ. The CDR3 runs to 15 residues. Trimming left V 4 bases short and J 8 bases short, with 19 bases between. CDR3 loop: CASSQGRGLADEQFF. As DNA, the CDR3 is TGCGCCAGCAGCCAGGGACGGGGACTGGCGGATGAGCAGTTCTTC.

This clonotype was seen at least ten times. CDR3 sequence: CASGLALYEQYV. As DNA, the CDR3 is TGTGCCAGCGGACTAGCGCTATACGAGCAGTACGTC. The chain carries TRBV28 and TRBJ2-7; 9 bases fit TRBD2. V shed 8 bases, J shed 4 bases, and the junction held 3 bases outside the gene matches. Per germline, CDR1 MDHEN and CDR2 SYDVKM. The CDR3 length is 12 residues.

CDR3 loop: CASRPSSEPYEQYF. The CDR3, as DNA: TGTGCCAGCCGCCCTAGCAGCGAACCATACGAGCAGTACTTC. The chain recombines TRBV11-2 with TRBJ2-7, with TRBD2 as a possible D gene (5 bases). V was trimmed by 8 bases and J by 4 bases, leaving 18 bases between them. The germline CDR1 and CDR2 sequences are SGHAT and FQNNGV. The CDR3 spans 14 residues.

The chain employs TRBV27 and TRBJ2-3, with D tentatively TRBD2 (6 bases). The V and J ends lost 2 bases and 0 bases respectively, with 12 bases between them. CDR1 is MNHEY, CDR2 SMNVEV, per germline (reference sequence). The CDR3 is 16 amino acids. The chain's CDR3 is CASSLMAGTSTDTQYF. CDR3 DNA: TGTGCCAGCAGTTTAATGGCGGGGACTAGCACAGATACGCAGTATTTT.

The chain is built from TRBV2 and TRBJ2-2; D not certain. The length of the CDR3 is 12 residues. V dropped 8 bases and J dropped 5 bases, with 9 bases sitting between them. From germline, CDR1 is SNHLY and CDR2 FYNNEI. Written as DNA, the CDR3 is TGTGCCAGCGGTGTGGGTACCGGGGAGCTGTTTTTT. Its translation: CASGVGTGELFF.

The sample holds one count of this clonotype. The chain joins TRBV20-1 to TRBJ2-5; TRBD2 agrees at 15 bases. The CDR3 runs to 18 residues. Unmatched junction bases numbered 8, after V lost 1 base and J lost 2 bases. Germline lookup yields CDR1 DFQATT and CDR2 SNEGSKA (reference sequence). CDR3 protein: CSARAPGTSGGNQETQYF. The DNA for the CDR3 is TGCAGTGCTAGAGCTCCCGGGACTAGCGGGGGGAATCAAGAGACCCAGTACTTC.

The V and J genes are TRBV7-3 and TRBJ2-3; 8 nucleotides match TRBD1. Per the germline V gene, CDR1 is SGHTA and CDR2 is FQGTGA. Unmatched junction bases numbered 14, after V lost 5 bases and J lost 1 base. This CDR3 is 18 amino acids long. CDR3 protein: CASSLLGGQGARTDTQYF. For the CDR3, the DNA is TGTGCCAGCAGCCTTTTGGGAGGTCAGGGGGCCCGCACAGATACGCAGTATTTT.

This clonotype was seen repeatedly, ten times or more. CDR3 region: CASSLEQRGSNEQFF. The CDR3 DNA reads as TGCGCCAGCAGCTTGGAGCAAAGGGGGAGCAATGAGCAGTTCTTC. V usage is TRBV5-1 and J usage is TRBJ2-1; a possible D gene is TRBD1 (6 bases). The V gene lost 0 bases and the J gene lost 6 bases, with 13 bases spanning the gap. This CDR3 is built from 15 residues. CDR1 and CDR2 (germline): SGHRS, YFSETQ.

This chain links TRBV20-1 with TRBJ1-5, with a weak D call TRBD1 (6 bases). Germline V gene lookup returns CDR1 DFQATT and CDR2 SNEGSKA (reference sequence). The CDR3 covers 14 residues. Trimming removed 4 bases from V and 1 base from J, with 11 bases in between. The CDR3 DNA follows: TGCAGTGCTAAACGGACAGCGAGCAATCAGCCCCAGCATTTT. Its protein product is CSAKRTASNQPQHF.

This chain connects TRBV20-1 to TRBJ2-3, with 11 positions matching TRBD2. The CDR3 is made up of 16 amino acids. CDR1 and CDR2 from the germline V gene are DFQATT and SNEGSKA (reference sequence). V lost 3 bases to trimming and J lost 0 bases; unmatched junction nucleotides: 5. CDR3 sequence: CSARGLAVSSTDTQYF. DNA for the CDR3: TGCAGTGCTAGGGGACTAGCGGTCAGTAGCACAGATACGCAGTATTTT.

This clonotype was detected a few times. An end of the junction differs from the germline gene, which may be a read error. This rearrangement joins TRBV7-7 to TRBJ1-2, with 7 nucleotides matching TRBD1. The CDR3 has 15 amino acids. Germline loops: CDR1 SSHAT, CDR2 FNYEAQ (reference sequence). CDR3 in DNA: TGTGCTAGCAGCTCACATGCGGGACAGAACTATGGCTACACCTTC. Translation gives CASSSHAGQNYGYTF.

V gene TRBV6-1 combines with J gene TRBJ2-5; 8 nucleotides agree with TRBD1. This CDR3 region has 14 residues. J gave up 2 bases and V 6 bases, and 5 bases lay outside the gene matches. The germline V gene has CDR1 MNHNS and CDR2 SASEGT. The CDR3 reads CASSWGTGQETQYF. In nucleotides, the CDR3 is TGTGCCAGCAGCTGGGGGACAGGACAAGAGACCCAGTACTTC.

The J gene is TRBJ1-1, the V gene TRBV7-6; D may be TRBD1 (5 bases). The CDR3 extends over 16 amino acids. Germline V gene sequence: CDR1 SGHVS, CDR2 FNYEAQ. V lost 1 base and J lost 4, with 16 bases in between. The CDR3 sequence is CASSLESGLGGTEAFF. CDR3 coding DNA: TGTGCCAGCAGCTTAGAATCAGGGCTGGGGGGCACTGAAGCTTTCTTT.

The chain employs TRBV12-3 or TRBV12-4 and TRBJ1-1; TRBD1 is a possible D gene (6 bases). V was clipped by 7 bases and J by 0 bases, with 9 bases between them. CDR3 length: 13 residues. CDR3 sequence: CASKRTVNTEAFF. CDR3 nucleotides: TGTGCCAGCAAGAGGACAGTGAACACTGAAGCTTTCTTT.

Ten or more counts support this clonotype. The V call is TRBV3-1, the J call TRBJ2-7; no clear D. This CDR3 is 12 amino acids long. Per germline, CDR1 LGHDT and CDR2 YNNKEL (reference sequence). Trimming shortened V by 3 bases and J by 8 bases, and 11 bases separated the two germline ends. CDR3 sequence reads: CASSHESRQQYF. The CDR3 DNA is TGTGCCAGCAGCCATGAGAGCAGGCAGCAGTACTTC.

This clonotype was observed a few times. The chain combines TRBV5-1 with TRBJ2-5; TRBD2 matches at 9 bases. CDR1 and CDR2 from the germline V gene are SGHRS and YFSETQ. The CDR3 has 15 amino acids. V lost 5 bases, J lost 4 bases, and 9 bases stayed unmatched. This CDR3 reads CASRSSSGVLETQYF. The CDR3 nucleotides read TGCGCCAGCAGAAGTTCTAGCGGGGTACTAGAGACCCAGTACTTC.

This clonotype was observed a few times. This chain uses TRBV18 with TRBJ1-4, with D hard to call. V was trimmed by 11 bases and J by 3 bases, leaving 7 bases between them. There are 11 residues in the CDR3. Germline V lookup: CDR1 KGHSH, CDR2 LQKENI. CDR3 region: CASGANEKLFF. The CDR3 nucleotides are TGTGCCTCCGGGGCTAATGAAAAACTGTTTTTT.

This clonotype was seen many times. This chain links TRBV18 with TRBJ1-2; D is unclear. The CDR3 covers 13 residues. Trimming stripped 6 bases from V and 13 bases from J, with 21 bases between. Germline loops: CDR1 KGHSH, CDR2 LQKENI. CDR3 DNA sequence: TGTGCCAGCTCCCCGTCGGACTCCCGAGGGAGCACCTTC. This codes for CASSPSDSRGSTF.

This clonotype was counted only a few times. This chain connects TRBV6-2 or TRBV6-3 to TRBJ1-1; TRBD1 matches 10 bases. Looked up from germline, CDR1 is MNHEY and CDR2 is SVGEGT. The CDR3 runs 13 residues. After removal of 7 bases from V and 5 bases from J, the junction contained 4 bases not matched to a gene. The CDR3 coding sequence is TGTGCCAGCATCCCGGGACAGGGGACTGAAGCTTTCTTT. Translating gives CASIPGQGTEAFF.

In its sample, this clonotype was seen a few times. The chain is built from TRBV4-1 and TRBJ2-5; a possible D gene is TRBD1 (5 bases). From germline, CDR1 is MGHRA and CDR2 YSYEKL. Trimming shortened V by 4 bases and J by 9 bases, and 18 bases separated the two germline ends. The CDR3 sequence is 14 residues long. As DNA, the CDR3 is TGCGCCAGCAGCCCAGGGCAGGCTGGGAACGCCCAGTACTTC. It specifies CASSPGQAGNAQYF.

This sequence joins TRBV20-1 and TRBJ2-7, with 8 bases matching TRBD1. The V gene end was trimmed by 4 bases and the J gene end by 7 bases; junction bases not matched to a gene: 15. Germline V gives CDR1 DFQATT, CDR2 SNEGSKA (reference sequence). The CDR3 is 15 amino acids. The CDR3 region is CSATNPGQGAMEQYV. CDR3 sequence (DNA): TGCAGTGCTACTAACCCTGGGCAGGGGGCAATGGAGCAGTACGTC.

This clonotype has a single count. The V call is TRBV12-3 or TRBV12-4, the J call TRBJ1-3; D gene uncertain. This CDR3 has 10 amino acids. V lost 7 bases, J lost 5 bases, and 3 bases lay in between. The CDR3 spells CASKRNTIYF. The CDR3 DNA follows: TGTGCCAGCAAAAGAAACACCATATATTTT.

Ten or more counts support this clonotype. The chain links TRBV4-2 to TRBJ1-1; D not certain. The CDR3 totals 13 residues. Germline CDR1 reads LGHNA; CDR2 reads YNFKEQ. The V and J ends lost 0 bases and 11 bases respectively, with 13 bases between them. The CDR3 loop reads CASSQDLGPAAFF. DNA for the CDR3: TGTGCCAGCAGCCAAGATTTGGGCCCAGCGGCTTTCTTT.

This clonotype was counted only a few times. This sequence joins TRBV3-1 and TRBJ2-7, with unresolved D. This CDR3 comprises 12 residues. Trimming shortened V by 1 base and J by 3 bases, and 4 bases separated the two germline ends. Per the germline V gene, CDR1 is LGHDT and CDR2 is YNNKEL (reference sequence). The CDR3 protein is CASSQVGYEQYF. The CDR3, as DNA: TGTGCCAGCAGCCAAGTAGGCTACGAGCAGTACTTC.